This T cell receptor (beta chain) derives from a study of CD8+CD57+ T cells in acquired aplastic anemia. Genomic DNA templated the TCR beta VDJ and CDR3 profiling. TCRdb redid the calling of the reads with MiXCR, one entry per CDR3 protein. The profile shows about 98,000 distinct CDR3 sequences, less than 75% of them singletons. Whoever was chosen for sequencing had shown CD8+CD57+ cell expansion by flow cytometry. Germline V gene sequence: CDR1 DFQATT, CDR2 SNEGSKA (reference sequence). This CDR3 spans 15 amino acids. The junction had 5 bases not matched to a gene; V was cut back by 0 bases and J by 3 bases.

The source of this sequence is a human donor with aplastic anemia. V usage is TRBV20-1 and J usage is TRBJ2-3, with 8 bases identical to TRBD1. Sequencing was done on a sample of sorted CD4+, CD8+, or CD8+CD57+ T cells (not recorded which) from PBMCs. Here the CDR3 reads CSARDGRQGTDTQYF. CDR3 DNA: TGCAGTGCTAGAGATGGGCGACAGGGGACAGATACGCAGTATTTT.